These 18 T cell receptor beta chains originate from one sample sequenced in a study of shared T cell receptors in the human thymus. Sequencing used immunoSEQ multiplex PCR; TCRdb keeps in-frame clones, though not all of them. This table holds 550,000 to 800,000 clones, approximately 85% found once. These data also featured in a second study, about human thymus T cells.

Sample: thymocytes. These receptors originate from a girl under two years old with a congenital heart defect.

This clone was counted between two and nine times. V is TRBV9 and J is TRBJ1-2; 12 bases align to TRBD1. Trimming removed 0 bases from V and 5 bases from J; junction bases left unmatched: 5. The CDR3 is made up of 16 amino acids. The V gene's germline CDR1 is SGDLS and CDR2 YYNGEE. The CDR3 sequence: CASSVGGDRGLYGYTF. CDR3 sequence (DNA): TGTGCCAGCAGCGTAGGAGGGGACAGGGGGCTTTATGGCTACACCTTC.

The CDR3 here is CATLARQESNQPQHF. CDR3 bases: TGTGCCACCTTAGCCCGACAGGAGTCCAATCAGCCCCAGCATTTT. This rearrangement joins TRBV6-5 to TRBJ1-5, with a possible D match to TRBD1 (6 bases). Trimming took 10 bases from V and 3 from J, leaving 19 bases between them. CDR1 and CDR2 from the germline V gene are MNHEY and SVGAGI. The CDR3 contains 15 residues.

The V and J genes are TRBV5-6 and TRBJ2-7; tentative D call: TRBD2 (6 bases). The CDR3 spans 14 residues. Looked up from germline, CDR1 is SGHDT and CDR2 is YYEEEE. V was trimmed by 0 bases and J by 4 bases, leaving 11 bases between them. Here the CDR3 DNA reads TGTGCCAGCAGCTTGGAGGACTATAGATACGAGCAGTACTTC. This gives the protein CASSLEDYRYEQYF.

This chain joins TRBV19 and TRBJ2-7, with D possibly TRBD1 on 6 matching bases. CDR1 LNHDA and CDR2 SQIVND come from the germline V gene (reference sequence). Trimming pared 4 bases from V and 4 bases from J, leaving 14 bases between. The CDR3 spans 14 residues. This CDR3 is CASSTDSCSYEQYF. As DNA, the CDR3 is TGTGCCAGTAGTACGGACAGTTGCAGTTACGAGCAGTACTTC.

The V gene is TRBV5-6, the J gene TRBJ2-5; D gene ambiguous. Germline V lookup: CDR1 SGHDT, CDR2 YYEEEE. The CDR3 is 12 amino acids. V gave up 0 bases and J gave up 6 bases, with 6 bases separating them. CDR3 in amino acids: CASSLVKKTQYF. DNA for the CDR3: TGTGCCAGCAGCTTGGTAAAAAAGACCCAGTACTTC.

The genes are TRBV7-2 and TRBJ1-2; D might be TRBD1 (5 bases). Per the germline V gene, CDR1 is SGHTA and CDR2 is FQGNSA. V lost 3 bases and J lost 3, with 14 bases in between. This CDR3 region has 15 residues. The DNA of the CDR3 is TGTGCCAGCAGCTTTAGGAGGGACTGGCACTATGGCTACACCTTC. Its protein product is CASSFRRDWHYGYTF.

This sequence joins TRBV5-1 and TRBJ2-7; 7 bases are shared with TRBD2. With 0 bases clipped from V and 0 bases from J, the junction kept 21 bases outside the gene matches. The CDR3 is made up of 21 amino acids. Per the germline V gene, CDR1 is SGHRS and CDR2 is YFSETQ. CDR3 residues: CASSLGLKGREGPNSSYEQYF. In DNA form, the CDR3 reads TGCGCCAGCAGCTTGGGTCTTAAGGGCAGGGAGGGGCCTAATAGCTCCTACGAGCAGTACTTC. Based on the CDR3 plus reference TRBV5-1 and TRBJ2-7, the full variable domain is KAGVTQTPRYLIKTRGQQVTLSCSPISGHRSVSWYQQTPGQGLQFLFEYFSETQRNKGNFPGRFSGRQFSNSRSEMNVSTLELGDSALYLCASSLGLKGREGPNSSYEQYFGPGTRLTVT.

The V gene is TRBV18, the J gene TRBJ2-1; a possible D gene is TRBD1 (6 bases). The length of the CDR3 is 14 residues. Trimming left V 3 bases short and J 7 bases short, with 13 bases between. CDR1 is KGHSH and CDR2 is LQKENI in the germline V gene. CDR3 in DNA: TGTGCCAGCTCACCGGCAGGGGACAAGAATGAGCAGTTCTTC. Protein: CASSPAGDKNEQFF.

This sequence joins TRBV30 and TRBJ1-2, with D perhaps matching TRBD1 (5 bases). Trimming cost V 3 bases and J 4 bases, with 12 bases left between them. Germline CDR1 GTSNPN, CDR2 SVGIG (reference sequence). There are 13 residues in the CDR3. CDR3 coding DNA: TGTGCCTGGAGGGGAGGGACCACCTATGGCTACACCTTC. Translating gives CAWRGGTTYGYTF.

In this sample, this clone turned up a few times. This sequence joins TRBV6-5 and TRBJ1-1, with TRBD1 as a possible D gene (5 bases). The V gene's germline CDR1 is MNHEY and CDR2 SVGAGI. V lost 6 bases, J lost 3 bases, and 11 bases lay in between. This CDR3 comprises 13 residues. CDR3 sequence reads: CASSVGGYTEAFF. The CDR3, as DNA: TGTGCCAGCAGCGTGGGGGGGTACACTGAAGCTTTCTTT.

The genes are TRBV5-5 and TRBJ1-4, with D tentatively TRBD1 (5 bases). The germline V gene encodes CDR1 SGHKS and CDR2 YYEKEE (reference sequence). The CDR3 is 17 residues long. Trimming removed 2 bases from V and 7 bases from J, with 21 bases in between. The CDR3 nucleotides read TGTGCCAGCAGCTTTGCCCAGGCCAGAAGGGACTCTGAAAAACTGTTTTTT. It specifies CASSFAQARRDSEKLFF.

The rearrangement uses TRBV5-1 and TRBJ2-5, with D maybe TRBD2 (5 bases). Germline V CDR1 and CDR2: SGHRS, YFSETQ. Trimming stripped 5 bases from V and 2 bases from J, with 13 bases between. The CDR3 has 14 amino acids. CDR3 nucleotides: TGCGCCAGCAGTATGCGGGTGTCACAAGAGACCCAGTACTTC. Residues: CASSMRVSQETQYF. Full variable domain (outside the CDR3, taken from reference TRBV5-1 and TRBJ2-5): KAGVTQTPRYLIKTRGQQVTLSCSPISGHRSVSWYQQTPGQGLQFLFEYFSETQRNKGNFPGRFSGRQFSNSRSEMNVSTLELGDSALYLCASSMRVSQETQYFGPGTRLLVL.

V and J are TRBV5-1 and TRBJ2-2, with 9 bases aligning to TRBD2. Germline V lookup: CDR1 SGHRS, CDR2 YFSETQ. V was clipped by 3 bases and J by 6 bases; unmatched bases: 12. The CDR3 length is 17 residues. The CDR3 sequence: CASSSSGGTSPPGELFF. CDR3 DNA: TGCGCCAGCAGCTCCTCGGGTGGGACTAGCCCCCCCGGGGAGCTGTTTTTT.

V and J are TRBV20-1 and TRBJ2-7, with D possibly TRBD2 on 6 matching bases. This CDR3 contains 11 residues. Looked up from germline, CDR1 is DFQATT and CDR2 is SNEGSKA (reference sequence). Trimming took off 0 bases at V and 11 bases at J, with 11 bases between the two ends. The CDR3 coding sequence is TGCAGTGCTAGAGATGGGACTTGGGAGTACTTC. Encoded protein: CSARDGTWEYF.

The chain employs TRBV11-2 and TRBJ1-2; 7 nucleotides align to TRBD1. The CDR3 has 13 amino acids. V lost 2 bases to trimming and J lost 8 bases; unmatched junction nucleotides: 5. CDR1 is SGHAT and CDR2 is FQNNGV in the germline V gene. CDR3 nucleotides: TGTGCCAGCAGCTTATCGTTACAGGGGGGCTACACCTTC. This sequence encodes CASSLSLQGGYTF.

The chain has TRBV28 and TRBJ1-6; TRBD1 aligns across 7 bases. V was pared by 5 bases and J by 0 bases, with 4 bases of the junction left unmatched. The CDR3 extends over 16 amino acids. Germline assignment: CDR1 MDHEN and CDR2 SYDVKM. CDR3: CASSIQGSSYNSPLHF. In DNA form, the CDR3 reads TGTGCCAGCAGTATACAGGGGAGCTCCTATAATTCACCCCTCCACTTT.

A few counts support this clone. The J gene is TRBJ1-1, the V gene TRBV7-4, with D possibly matching TRBD1 (5 bases). Germline V gene lookup returns CDR1 SGHVT and CDR2 SQSDAQ. With 1 base removed from V and 4 bases from J, the gap between germline ends came to 22 bases. The CDR3 consists of 18 residues. The CDR3 loop reads CASSLGAAVMGPSTEAFF. CDR3 sequence (DNA): TGTGCCAGCAGCTTAGGGGCCGCCGTTATGGGGCCGAGCACTGAAGCTTTCTTT.

The rearrangement uses TRBV5-6 and TRBJ1-4; D is perhaps TRBD1 (5 bases). V was cut by 4 bases and J by 0 bases, with 13 bases left in between. The CDR3 is 16 amino acids. CDR1 is SGHDT and CDR2 is YYEEEE in the germline V gene. CDR3 residues: CASSPTRVPTNEKLFF. The CDR3 coding sequence is TGTGCCAGCAGCCCTACCAGGGTGCCAACTAATGAAAAACTGTTTTTT.